Listed below are T cell receptor beta chains from one sample, sequenced in a study of T cell responses to AZD1222 COVID-19 vaccine. Assay: immunoSEQ multiplex PCR; the TCRdb copy retains only in-frame clones and omits some. The sample gives some 170,000 clones, roughly nine tenths of which show up once; around 1% is in the top ten. The sequences come from peripheral blood, collected 28 days after the second AZD1222 dose. These TCRs come from an adult who received the AZD1222 COVID-19 vaccine. Each CDR3 is given with its conserved first and last residue. D genes are given only for firm matches. Clone size appears in some rows only: once, few, many, or a class for an expanded clone.

cdr3_nt: TGTGCCAGTAGTATTTCGCTGGGCAATCAGCCCCAGCATTTT
cdr3_aa: CASSISLGNQPQHF
clone_size: few
j_call: TRBJ1-5
d_call: -
v_call: TRBV19

cdr3_nt: TGTGCCAGCAACCGCGGACAGGGTTCCTACGAGCAGTACTTC
cdr3_aa: CASNRGQGSYEQYF
clone_size: -
j_call: TRBJ2-7
d_call: TRBD1
v_call: TRBV2

cdr3_nt: TGTGCCAGCAGCTCAGGGAGACAGGGGGCGTACTATGGCTACACCTTC
cdr3_aa: CASSSGRQGAYYGYTF
clone_size: -
j_call: TRBJ1-2
d_call: TRBD1
v_call: TRBV7-2

cdr3_nt: TGTGCCAGTAGTCCCCCAGGGGGGAACACCGGGGAGCTGTTTTTT
cdr3_aa: CASSPPGGNTGELFF
clone_size: -
j_call: TRBJ2-2
d_call: TRBD1
v_call: TRBV19

cdr3_nt: TGTGCCAGTAGTATCGAGGACAGCACCATATATTTT
cdr3_aa: CASSIEDSTIYF
clone_size: -
j_call: TRBJ1-3
d_call: -
v_call: TRBV19

cdr3_nt: TGTGCCATCAGCGGGACAGGGGGGACTGAAGCTTTCTTT
cdr3_aa: CAISGTGGTEAFF
clone_size: -
j_call: TRBJ1-1
d_call: TRBD1
v_call: TRBV10-3

cdr3_nt: TGTGCCAGCAGCTCATCAGGGGGCTATGGCTACACCTTC
cdr3_aa: CASSSSGGYGYTF
clone_size: -
j_call: TRBJ1-2
d_call: TRBD1
v_call: TRBV7-6

cdr3_nt: TGCGCCAGCAGCTGGGACCAGGGGAACACTGAAGCTTTCTTT
cdr3_aa: CASSWDQGNTEAFF
clone_size: once
j_call: TRBJ1-1
d_call: -
v_call: TRBV5-1

cdr3_nt: TGTGCCAGCAGCTCCCTCGGGGGAATGGGTGAAAAACTGTTTTTT
cdr3_aa: CASSSLGGMGEKLFF
clone_size: -
j_call: TRBJ1-4
d_call: -
v_call: TRBV7-8

cdr3_nt: TGCGCCAGCAGTGAGTCTCATGCCCCGGGAGGGGGTGAAGCTTTCTTT
cdr3_aa: CASSESHAPGGGEAFF
clone_size: -
j_call: TRBJ1-1
d_call: -
v_call: TRBV10-1

cdr3_nt: TGTGCCAGCAGTGACACAGGGAGCTCACCCCTCCACTTT
cdr3_aa: CASSDTGSSPLHF
clone_size: -
j_call: TRBJ1-6
d_call: -
v_call: TRBV6-1

cdr3_nt: TGTGCCAGCTCACCAGGGGTTCCCGGGGAGCTGTTTTTT
cdr3_aa: CASSPGVPGELFF
clone_size: -
j_call: TRBJ2-2
d_call: -
v_call: TRBV18

cdr3_nt: TGTGCCAGCTCACCAAGCCCAGGGGGTCGGTATGGCTACACCTTC
cdr3_aa: CASSPSPGGRYGYTF
clone_size: -
j_call: TRBJ1-2
d_call: TRBD1
v_call: TRBV18

cdr3_nt: TGTGCCTGGAGTGTAGGTGGGTCGGGGTGGCAGCCCCAGCATTTT
cdr3_aa: CAWSVGGSGWQPQHF
clone_size: -
j_call: TRBJ1-5
d_call: -
v_call: TRBV30

cdr3_nt: TGTGCTAGTGGTGCTGACAGGGGGCGGGGTAGGAACGAGCAGTACTTC
cdr3_aa: CASGADRGRGRNEQYF
clone_size: -
j_call: TRBJ2-7
d_call: TRBD1
v_call: TRBV12-5

cdr3_nt: TGTGCCAGCAGTCCTATAGGTGGTGGCTACACCTTC
cdr3_aa: CASSPIGGGYTF
clone_size: -
j_call: TRBJ1-2
d_call: -
v_call: TRBV5-4

cdr3_nt: TGTGCCAGCAGCTTGACGGAGACCCAGTACTTC
cdr3_aa: CASSLTETQYF
clone_size: -
j_call: TRBJ2-5
d_call: -
v_call: TRBV5-5

cdr3_nt: TGTGCCAGCAGCCCCGGGACCGAAGACGGGGAGCTGTTTTTT
cdr3_aa: CASSPGTEDGELFF
clone_size: -
j_call: TRBJ2-2
d_call: -
v_call: TRBV9

cdr3_nt: TGTGCCAGCAGCTCCACCAAACAGGGGTGGACTGAAGCTTTCTTT
cdr3_aa: CASSSTKQGWTEAFF
clone_size: -
j_call: TRBJ1-1
d_call: TRBD1
v_call: TRBV7-9

cdr3_nt: TGTGCCAGCTCACCGCGACAGGGGGGGAGGAACACTGAAGCTTTCTTT
cdr3_aa: CASSPRQGGRNTEAFF
clone_size: -
j_call: TRBJ1-1
d_call: TRBD1
v_call: TRBV18

cdr3_nt: TGTGCCAGCAGCGCGGGGTTTGACTATGGCTACACCTTC
cdr3_aa: CASSAGFDYGYTF
clone_size: -
j_call: TRBJ1-2
d_call: -
v_call: TRBV6-5

cdr3_nt: TGTGCCAGCAGTCCAGAGGGACTAGCGGGGGGCACAGATACGCAGTATTTT
cdr3_aa: CASSPEGLAGGTDTQYF
clone_size: -
j_call: TRBJ2-3
d_call: TRBD2
v_call: TRBV6-6

cdr3_nt: TGTGCCAGCACAGGCCCCCGTTCTGGCTACACCTTC
cdr3_aa: CASTGPRSGYTF
clone_size: -
j_call: TRBJ1-2
d_call: -
v_call: TRBV6-5

cdr3_nt: TGCGCCAGCAGCTTGGAGGCGGGGGGAAACGCAGATACGCAGTATTTT
cdr3_aa: CASSLEAGGNADTQYF
clone_size: -
j_call: TRBJ2-3
d_call: TRBD2
v_call: TRBV5-1

cdr3_nt: TGTGCCAGCAGAGTACCGGGGGGAGAGGAAAAACTGTTTTTT
cdr3_aa: CASRVPGGEEKLFF
clone_size: -
j_call: TRBJ1-4
d_call: -
v_call: TRBV2

cdr3_nt: TGCGCCAGCAGCTTGTTCTCCGGGGTTGAGTATGGCTACACCTTC
cdr3_aa: CASSLFSGVEYGYTF
clone_size: -
j_call: TRBJ1-2
d_call: -
v_call: TRBV5-1

cdr3_nt: TGTGCCAGCAGCCGGGGAGGACAGGGGAGTGAGACCCAGTACTTC
cdr3_aa: CASSRGGQGSETQYF
clone_size: once
j_call: TRBJ2-5
d_call: TRBD1
v_call: TRBV5-5

cdr3_nt: TGTGCCAGCAGTGAAGAGGAAGACAGCTATAGCAATCAGCCCCAGCATTTT
cdr3_aa: CASSEEEDSYSNQPQHF
clone_size: -
j_call: TRBJ1-5
d_call: -
v_call: TRBV2

cdr3_nt: TGCGCCAGCAGCTTGAACACTGAAGCTTTCTTT
cdr3_aa: CASSLNTEAFF
clone_size: once
j_call: TRBJ1-1
d_call: -
v_call: TRBV5-1

cdr3_nt: TGTGCCAGGGGGCGGGACGGGACGAACACTGAAGCTTTCTTT
cdr3_aa: CARGRDGTNTEAFF
clone_size: -
j_call: TRBJ1-1
d_call: -
v_call: TRBV5-4

cdr3_nt: TGTGCCAGCAGCTTACACACTAATCTGGCGAACACCGGGGAGCTGTTTTTT
cdr3_aa: CASSLHTNLANTGELFF
clone_size: -
j_call: TRBJ2-2
d_call: -
v_call: TRBV5-5

cdr3_nt: TGCAGTGTCAGGGACTCCTACGAGCAGTACTTC
cdr3_aa: CSVRDSYEQYF
clone_size: once
j_call: TRBJ2-7
d_call: -
v_call: TRBV20-1

cdr3_nt: TGCGCCAGCAGCTTGGTGCCAGGGAGGGTCACTGAAGCTTTCTTT
cdr3_aa: CASSLVPGRVTEAFF
clone_size: -
j_call: TRBJ1-1
d_call: -
v_call: TRBV5-1

cdr3_nt: TGCAGCGTTGAACTAGCGGGGGGGCCGGTTTCAAATGAGCAGTTCTTC
cdr3_aa: CSVELAGGPVSNEQFF
clone_size: -
j_call: TRBJ2-1
d_call: TRBD2
v_call: TRBV29-1

cdr3_nt: TGCGCCAGCAGTTACAGGGGGCCAAGCACTGAAGCTTTCTTT
cdr3_aa: CASSYRGPSTEAFF
clone_size: -
j_call: TRBJ1-1
d_call: TRBD1
v_call: TRBV10-2

cdr3_nt: TGTGCCAGCGAGAAGCAGGACTCCTACGAGCAGTACTTC
cdr3_aa: CASEKQDSYEQYF
clone_size: -
j_call: TRBJ2-7
d_call: -
v_call: TRBV6-5

cdr3_nt: TGTGCCAGCAGTGCGTGGGTACAGGGGTACCAAGAGACCCAGTACTTC
cdr3_aa: CASSAWVQGYQETQYF
clone_size: -
j_call: TRBJ2-5
d_call: TRBD1
v_call: TRBV2

cdr3_nt: TGTGCCAGCAGTTACTCCGACAGGCTCTCTGGAAACACCATATATTTT
cdr3_aa: CASSYSDRLSGNTIYF
clone_size: -
j_call: TRBJ1-3
d_call: -
v_call: TRBV6-5

cdr3_nt: TGCAGCGTTATCGCCCGACAGGGAAGCTCTGGGGCCAACGTCCTGACTTTC
cdr3_aa: CSVIARQGSSGANVLTF
clone_size: -
j_call: TRBJ2-6
d_call: TRBD1
v_call: TRBV29-1

cdr3_nt: TGTGCCTCCTGGAGCAGGGGGTACGAGCAGTACTTC
cdr3_aa: CASWSRGYEQYF
clone_size: -
j_call: TRBJ2-7
d_call: TRBD1
v_call: TRBV5-6

cdr3_nt: TGCGCCAGCAGCCAAGACAGGGGTGACACCGGGGAGCTGTTTTTT
cdr3_aa: CASSQDRGDTGELFF
clone_size: -
j_call: TRBJ2-2
d_call: TRBD1
v_call: TRBV5-1

cdr3_nt: TGTGCCAGCAGCCCGCGGACGGGGCGGGGAGCTTTCTTT
cdr3_aa: CASSPRTGRGAFF
clone_size: -
j_call: TRBJ1-1
d_call: -
v_call: TRBV7-8